The 7 T cell receptor beta chains listed next were all sequenced from one sample in a study of shared clonotypes between healthy human individuals. Some clones are missing from TCRdb's copy, which holds only in-frame ones; the method was immunoSEQ multiplex PCR. Of around 2,000,000 clones in the sample, about 92% were seen once. Naive-designated CD8 cells lacked CD45RO, were positively enriched for CCR7, and omitted terminally differentiated effector memory CD45RA+ cells. Sequenced sample: naive CD8+ T cells from PBMCs. These receptors all come from a man aged 18 to 30 in good health. Some clones in this sample may be carry-over from other donors' samples.

The V call is TRBV5-8, the J call TRBJ1-1; D uncertain. The germline V gene has CDR1 SGHTS and CDR2 YDEGEE. V lost 4 bases and J 1 base, leaving 17 bases between the germline ends. The CDR3 is made up of 16 amino acids. CDR3 amino acids: CASSVRRGQGNTEAFF. The DNA for the CDR3 is TGTGCCAGCAGCGTGAGGCGAGGGCAAGGGAACACTGAAGCTTTCTTT.

Remarks on this clone: This same CDR3 is encoded by further DNA sequences in the sample. The rearrangement uses TRBV7-3 and TRBJ2-1; TRBD2 matches 9 bases. From germline, CDR1 is SGHTA and CDR2 FQGTGA. V shed 2 bases and J 7 bases; nucleotides not matched to a gene: 6. This CDR3 has 15 amino acids. CDR3 in amino acids: CASSLAGGPGNEQFF. The CDR3 region has the DNA TGTGCCAGCAGCTTAGCGGGAGGGCCAGGGAATGAGCAGTTCTTC.

The chain carries TRBV2 and TRBJ2-5, with D perhaps TRBD2 (7 bases). Germline CDR1 SNHLY, CDR2 FYNNEI. V lost 7 bases to trimming and J lost 1 base, with 16 bases between them. The CDR3 consists of 15 residues. The CDR3 coding sequence is TGTGCCAGCATCCTAGCGGAGGGGGGCCAAGAGACCCAGTACTTC. Translated, it gives CASILAEGGQETQYF.

This CDR3 is CSVVDGNIQYF. CDR3 DNA: TGCAGCGTTGTCGACGGAAACATTCAGTACTTC. V is TRBV29-1 and J is TRBJ2-4; D gene ambiguous. The CDR3 is 11 residues long. The V gene's germline CDR1 is SQVTM and CDR2 ANQGSEA. Trimming removed 4 bases at V and 6 bases at J, with 7 bases between.

This chain connects TRBV7-9 to TRBJ2-5; 12 bases are shared with TRBD2. The V gene end was trimmed by 4 bases and the J gene end by 2 bases; junction bases not matched to a gene: 8. CDR1 and CDR2 (germline): SEHNR, FQNEAQ (reference sequence). This CDR3 has 17 residues. CDR3 in DNA: TGTGCCAGCAGCTCGGGACTAGCGGGCCAGGATCAAGAGACCCAGTACTTC. Amino acid sequence: CASSSGLAGQDQETQYF.

The chain uses TRBV7-9 and TRBJ2-1; tentatively, D is TRBD1 (6 bases). Looked up from germline, CDR1 is SEHNR and CDR2 is FQNEAQ (reference sequence). V lost 1 base to trimming and J lost 6 bases, with 13 bases between them. This CDR3 region has 15 residues. CDR3 in DNA: TGTGCCAGCAGCTTAGGAGGGGGATGGGGCAATGAGCAGTTCTTC. Its protein product is CASSLGGGWGNEQFF.

The V and J genes are TRBV7-9 and TRBJ1-2; tentatively, D is TRBD1 (5 bases). This CDR3 is 12 amino acids long. Between the trimmed V and J ends, which lost 5 bases and 5 bases, there was a span of 9 bases. Germline-derived CDR1 and CDR2 are SEHNR and FQNEAQ (reference sequence). The CDR3 here is CASSLQEYGYTF. CDR3 bases: TGTGCCAGCAGCCTACAGGAATATGGCTACACCTTC.